A single count supports the clone carrying this TCR beta chain. This specimen comes from a study of T cell changes during pregnancy in multiple sclerosis. Sequenced by immunoSEQ multiplex PCR; TCRdb stores in-frame clones only, minus some. In the table there are under 45,000 clones, roughly nine tenths of which are singletons. CDR3 size: 15 residues. In germline, CDR1 is KGHSH, CDR2 LQKENI. Between the trimmed V and J ends, which lost 3 bases and 4 bases, there was a span of 12 bases. The rearrangement uses TRBV18 and TRBJ1-4; a possible D gene is TRBD1 (5 bases). This specimen consisted of CD4+ T cells from peripheral blood mononuclear cells, obtained in the first trimester of pregnancy. The clonotype originates from a female donor with multiple sclerosis, enrolled in a pregnancy study. The chain's CDR3 is CASSPSSGINEKLFF. As DNA, the CDR3 is TGTGCCAGCTCACCGTCGTCAGGGATTAATGAAAAACTGTTTTTT.